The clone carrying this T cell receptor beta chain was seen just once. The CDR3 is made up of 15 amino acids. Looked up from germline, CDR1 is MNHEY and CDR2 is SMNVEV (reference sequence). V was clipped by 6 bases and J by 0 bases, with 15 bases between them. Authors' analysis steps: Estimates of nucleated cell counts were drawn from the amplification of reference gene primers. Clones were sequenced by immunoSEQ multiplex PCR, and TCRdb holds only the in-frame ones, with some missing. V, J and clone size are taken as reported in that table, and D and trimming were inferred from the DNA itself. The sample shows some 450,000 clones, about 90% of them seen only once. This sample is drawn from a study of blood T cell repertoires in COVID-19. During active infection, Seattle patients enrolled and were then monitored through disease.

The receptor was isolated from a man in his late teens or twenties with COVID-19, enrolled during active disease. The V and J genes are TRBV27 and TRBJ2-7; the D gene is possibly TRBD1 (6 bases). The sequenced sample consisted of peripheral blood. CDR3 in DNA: TGTGCCAGCAGCCCATCGACAGGCGCCTCCTACGAGCAGTACTTC. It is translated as CASSPSTGASYEQYF.